This T cell receptor beta chain is from a study of T-cell memory formation after mild COVID-19. CDR1 is SGHTA, CDR2 FQGTGA, per germline. This CDR3 contains 14 residues. V was shortened by 5 bases and J by 2 bases, with 10 bases between the two germline ends. This clonotype has more than one count but fewer than ten. Its antigen remains unknown. Study-wide results and limits: Whether day 37 second-wave clones are SARS-CoV-2-specific was not confirmed.

Via MiXCR, TCRdb re-called the 5' RACE reads, giving one row per CDR3 protein. The sample lists about 390,000 distinct CDR3 sequences; under 25% were seen once. The sequencing sample was made of PBMCs or a T cell subset sorted from them (not recorded which). This chain joins TRBV7-3 and TRBJ2-1; D call uncertain. This sequence originates from an adult woman who had mild COVID-19 (a few samples of this study predate the infection). Cell type and time point are not known. CDR3 in DNA: TGTGCCAGCAGCCCCGCTCCCACCTACAATGAGCAGTTCTTC. Amino acid sequence: CASSPAPTYNEQFF.